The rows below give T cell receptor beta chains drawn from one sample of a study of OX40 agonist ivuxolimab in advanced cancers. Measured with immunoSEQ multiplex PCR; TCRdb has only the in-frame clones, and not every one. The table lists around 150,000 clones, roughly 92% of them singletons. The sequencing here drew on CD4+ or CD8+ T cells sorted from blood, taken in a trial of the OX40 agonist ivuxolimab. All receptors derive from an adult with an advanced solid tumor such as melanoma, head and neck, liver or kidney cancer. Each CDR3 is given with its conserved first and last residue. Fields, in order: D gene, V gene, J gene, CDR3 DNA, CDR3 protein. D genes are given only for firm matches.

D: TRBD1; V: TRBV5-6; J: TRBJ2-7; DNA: TGTGCCAGCAGCCTGACAGGGGAGTTCCACGAGCAGTACTTC; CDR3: CASSLTGEFHEQYF
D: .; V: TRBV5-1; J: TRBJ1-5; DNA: TGCGCCAGCAGCCTAGTCCCCCAACAGCCCCAGCATTTT; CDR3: CASSLVPQQPQHF
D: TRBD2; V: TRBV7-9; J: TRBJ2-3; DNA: TGTGCCAGCAGTGTAAGCGGGAGAGGAACAGATACGCAGTATTTT; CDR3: CASSVSGRGTDTQYF
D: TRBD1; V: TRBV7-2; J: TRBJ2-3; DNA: TGTGCCAGCAGCCCTGGGGGCAGGGGGATCACAGATACGCAGTATTTT; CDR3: CASSPGGRGITDTQYF
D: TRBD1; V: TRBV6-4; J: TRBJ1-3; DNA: TGTGCCAGCAGTCCAGACAGGGCTCCTGGAAACACCATATATTTT; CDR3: CASSPDRAPGNTIYF
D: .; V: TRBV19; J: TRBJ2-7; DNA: TGTGCCAGTAGTACCAGCGGCCTCCCCTCCTACGAGCAGTACTTC; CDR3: CASSTSGLPSYEQYF
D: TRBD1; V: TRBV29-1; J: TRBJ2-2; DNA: TGCAGCGTCGGACAGGGCCACACCGGGGAGCTGTTTTTT; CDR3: CSVGQGHTGELFF
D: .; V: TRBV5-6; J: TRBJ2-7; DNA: TGCGCCAGCAGCCATCCACAGGGCTACGAGCAGTACTTC; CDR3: CASSHPQGYEQYF
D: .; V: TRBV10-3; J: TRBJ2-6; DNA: TGTGCCATCAGTGAGTCGTCGGCAGTTTGGGCCAACGTCCTGACTTTC; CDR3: CAISESSAVWANVLTF
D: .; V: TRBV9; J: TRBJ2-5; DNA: TGTGCCAGCTCCCCCGGGGGTCAAGAGACCCAGTACTTC; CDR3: CASSPGGQETQYF
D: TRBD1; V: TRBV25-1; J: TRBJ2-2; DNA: TGTGCCAGCAGTGATTTTGGACAGGGGAGCACCGGGGAGCTGTTTTTT; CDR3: CASSDFGQGSTGELFF
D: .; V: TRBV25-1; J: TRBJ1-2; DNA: TGTGCCAGCAGTGTCTTAGGGATAGCTGCGAGCTACACCTTC; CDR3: CASSVLGIAASYTF
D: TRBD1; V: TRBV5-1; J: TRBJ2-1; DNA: TGCGCCAGCAGCTGGACAGGGGGCAATGAGCAGTTCTTC; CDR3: CASSWTGGNEQFF
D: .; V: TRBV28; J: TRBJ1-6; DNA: TGTGCCAGCAGTCCTACAGGGCTTCAACCCCTCCACTTT; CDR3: CASSPTGLQPLHF